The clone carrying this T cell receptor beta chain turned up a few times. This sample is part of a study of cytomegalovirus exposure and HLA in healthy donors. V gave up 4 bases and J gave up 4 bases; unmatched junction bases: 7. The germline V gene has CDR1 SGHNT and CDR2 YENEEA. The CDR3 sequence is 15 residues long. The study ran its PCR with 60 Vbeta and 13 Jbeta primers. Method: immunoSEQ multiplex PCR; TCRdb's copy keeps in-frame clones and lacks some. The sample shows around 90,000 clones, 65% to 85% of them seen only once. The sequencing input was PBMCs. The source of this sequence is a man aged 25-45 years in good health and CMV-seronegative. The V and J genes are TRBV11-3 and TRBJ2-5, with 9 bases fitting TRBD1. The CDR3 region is CASSWRDRDTETQYF. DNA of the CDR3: TGTGCCAGCAGCTGGCGGGACAGGGATACAGAGACCCAGTACTTC.